This T cell receptor beta chain was captured in a study of graft-versus-host responses after intestinal transplantation. Some clones are missing from TCRdb's copy, which holds only in-frame ones; the method was immunoSEQ multiplex PCR. The sample lists tens of thousands of clones, 85% to 95% occurring once. V shed 8 bases and J shed 9 bases, with 17 bases lying between them. This CDR3 comprises 12 residues. The germline V gene encodes CDR1 SQVTM and CDR2 ANQGSEA. Concerning this clone itself: Its matching antigen is unknown.

The V gene is TRBV29-1, the J gene TRBJ2-1; D ambiguous. The TCR comes from a human donor who was the organ donor for an intestinal transplant. The sequences come from unstimulated CD8+ T cells sorted from spleen or lymph node cells, collected before transplant. The CDR3 DNA follows: TGCAGCCCCCTGTGTACAACCGGTGAGCAGTTCTTC. Its translation: CSPLCTTGEQFF.